One and the same sample provided the 17 T cell receptor beta chains below, sequenced in a study of Ad26.COV2.S vaccination and SARS-CoV-2 variants. The treatment denotes: approximately 18 received Ad26.COV2.S at low or high dose, single or two shots; several received placebo; per-sample allocation not given. It was on day 63 after the first vaccine or placebo injection that samples were taken. Sequencing was performed with immunoSEQ multiplex PCR; in TCRdb, only in-frame clones are kept and a portion is missing. Among about 250,000 clones listed, about 89% were seen once. The sample in question was peripheral blood, obtained in a trial of Ad26.COV2.S vaccine versus placebo. The receptor source for this set is a person between 18 and 65 years old who received the Ad26.COV2.S COVID-19 vaccine or a placebo.

This chain links TRBV4-2 with TRBJ2-1; the D gene is possibly TRBD2 (7 bases). Germline CDR1 reads LGHNA; CDR2 reads YNFKEQ. V gave up 2 bases and J gave up 8 bases, with 13 bases separating them. This CDR3 has 14 residues. The CDR3 region is CASSQRGGGDEQFF. CDR3 DNA sequence: TGTGCCAGCAGCCAAAGAGGCGGGGGCGATGAGCAGTTCTTC.

V and J are TRBV6-1 and TRBJ1-4; D is uncertain. Germline CDR1 is MNHNS and CDR2 is SASEGT. The length of the CDR3 is 13 residues. Trimming shortened V by 1 base and J by 8 bases, and 8 bases separated the two germline ends. The CDR3, as DNA: TGTGCCAGCAGTGAAGTTATAAGGGAAAAACTGTTTTTT. This gives the protein CASSEVIREKLFF.

V is TRBV18 and J is TRBJ1-2, with a tentative D call TRBD1 (5 bases). Trimming cost V 2 bases and J 3 bases, with 10 bases left between them. There are 14 residues in the CDR3. The germline V gene encodes CDR1 KGHSH and CDR2 LQKENI. The CDR3 loop reads CASSPNDSDYGYTF. In DNA form, the CDR3 reads TGTGCCAGCTCACCAAACGACAGTGACTATGGCTACACCTTC. Combining the CDR3 with reference TRBV18 and TRBJ1-2 gives the whole variable domain NAGVMQNPRHLVRRRGQEARLRCSPMKGHSHVYWYRQLPEEGLKFMVYLQKENIIDESGMPKERFSAEFPKEGPSILRIQQVVRGDSAAYFCASSPNDSDYGYTFGSGTRLTVV.

The chain joins TRBV7-2 to TRBJ2-2; TRBD1 matches 7 bases. This CDR3 has 16 residues. CDR1 and CDR2 (germline): SGHTA, FQGNSA. V lost 6 bases to trimming and J lost 5 bases; unmatched junction nucleotides: 12. DNA for the CDR3: TGTGCCAGCAGGTTAACAGGGGCGTCGCGTACCGGGGAGCTGTTTTTT. It is translated as CASRLTGASRTGELFF.

This clone occurred once. CDR3 bases: TGTGCCAGCAGGCTCCCCGGGACAGAGTCTGGCTACACCTTC. Its protein is CASRLPGTESGYTF. This chain connects TRBV7-2 to TRBJ1-2; 7 bases line up with TRBD1. After removal of 6 bases from V and 7 bases from J, the junction contained 11 bases not matched to a gene. This CDR3 is 14 amino acids long. Germline V lookup: CDR1 SGHTA, CDR2 FQGNSA.

A few counts support this clone. This chain joins TRBV7-9 and TRBJ2-5; D is ambiguous. Trimming pared 1 base from V and 9 bases from J, leaving 12 bases between. The germline gives CDR1 SEHNR, CDR2 FQNEAQ (reference sequence). The CDR3 has 13 amino acids. CDR3 sequence: CASSLVAPRAQYF. The DNA of the CDR3 is TGTGCCAGCAGCTTAGTGGCACCTCGGGCCCAGTACTTC. Full variable domain (remainder filled in from reference TRBV7-9 and TRBJ2-5): DTGVSQNPRHKITKRGQNVTFRCDPISEHNRLYWYRQTLGQGPEFLTYFQNEAQLEKSRLLSDRFSAERPKGSFSTLEIQRTEQGDSAMYLCASSLVAPRAQYFGPGTRLLVL.

The chain has TRBV29-1 and TRBJ1-4; D remains ambiguous. Germline CDR1 is SQVTM and CDR2 is ANQGSEA. V lost 3 bases to trimming and J lost 7 bases, with 9 bases between them. The CDR3 sequence is 12 residues long. In DNA form, the CDR3 reads TGCAGCGTTGAGCCGGGGAGTGAAAAACTGTTTTTT. This sequence encodes CSVEPGSEKLFF.

This clone was detected once. J is TRBJ2-3 and V is TRBV11-2, with 13 bases lining up with TRBD2. With V trimmed by 5 bases and J by 2 bases, 7 bases remained unmatched. The CDR3 is made up of 17 amino acids. The germline gives CDR1 SGHAT, CDR2 FQNNGV. DNA of the CDR3: TGTGCCAGCAGCCAAAGACTAGCGGGGGGCCACACAGATACGCAGTATTTT. Protein: CASSQRLAGGHTDTQYF.

This rearrangement joins TRBV29-1 to TRBJ1-2; D unresolved. Trimming cost V 5 bases and J 2 bases, with 12 bases left between them. This CDR3 spans 13 amino acids. Germline V gene data show CDR1 as SQVTM and CDR2 as ANQGSEA. The CDR3 DNA follows: TGCAGCGTTAAGGACTACACAAACTATGGCTACACCTTC. Protein sequence: CSVKDYTNYGYTF.

The chain recombines TRBV4-2 with TRBJ1-4; D is undetermined. The germline gives CDR1 LGHNA, CDR2 YNFKEQ. Trimming left V 0 bases short and J 8 bases short, with 10 bases between. The CDR3 sequence is 14 residues long. Written as DNA, the CDR3 is TGTGCCAGCAGCCAAGATCTAGGGCGCGAAAAACTGTTTTTT. It specifies CASSQDLGREKLFF.

This rearrangement joins TRBV10-1 to TRBJ2-7, with 14 nucleotides matching TRBD2. V shed 0 bases, J shed 0 bases, and the junction held 19 bases outside the gene matches. The CDR3 contains 23 residues. Per the germline V gene, CDR1 is WNHNN and CDR2 is SYGVQD (reference sequence). In DNA form, the CDR3 reads TGCGCCAGCAGTGAGTCGAAAAGGTTTTCGCATCGGACTAGCGGGGGGCCCTCCTACGAGCAGTACTTC. This translates into CASSESKRFSHRTSGGPSYEQYF.

The chain links TRBV2 to TRBJ1-5; possible D gene TRBD1, 5 bases. This CDR3 spans 15 amino acids. The ends were cut back, 3 bases at V and 0 bases at J, with 9 bases in the middle. Germline V gives CDR1 SNHLY, CDR2 FYNNEI. The CDR3 DNA reads TGTGCCAGCAGTGATTACAGGTCTAGCAATCAGCCCCAGCATTTT. It is translated as CASSDYRSSNQPQHF.

The V call is TRBV5-1, the J call TRBJ2-2; weak D call: TRBD1 (5 bases). Germline V CDR1 and CDR2: SGHRS, YFSETQ. V dropped 1 base and J dropped 2 bases, with 9 bases sitting between them. The CDR3 covers 15 residues. CDR3 amino acids: CASSLWQGNTGELFF. The CDR3 region has the DNA TGCGCCAGCAGCTTGTGGCAGGGAAACACCGGGGAGCTGTTTTTT.

The chain uses TRBV7-2 and TRBJ1-5; D is unresolved. Trimming removed 5 bases at V and 0 bases at J, with 20 bases between. There are 18 residues in the CDR3. Germline V gene data show CDR1 as SGHTA and CDR2 as FQGNSA. CDR3 sequence: CASSKTGSRNHSNQPQHF. Written as DNA, the CDR3 is TGTGCCAGCAGCAAGACCGGGTCCAGAAATCATAGCAATCAGCCCCAGCATTTT.

The J gene is TRBJ1-4, the V gene TRBV7-9; no clear D gene. In germline, CDR1 is SEHNR, CDR2 FQNEAQ (reference sequence). Trimming stripped 4 bases from V and 1 base from J, with 22 bases between. This CDR3 has 19 residues. CDR3 coding DNA: TGTGCCAGCAGCTCTTCGAAAAGGGTCTCGCTCGGAACTAATGAAAAACTGTTTTTT. It yields the protein CASSSSKRVSLGTNEKLFF.

The genes are TRBV19 and TRBJ2-1; 7 bases fit TRBD2. Germline V gives CDR1 LNHDA, CDR2 SQIVND (reference sequence). This CDR3 spans 16 amino acids. After removal of 0 bases from V and 2 bases from J, the junction contained 4 bases not matched to a gene. CDR3 DNA: TGTGCCAGTAGTATAGATAAGAGCGGGACCTACAATGAGCAGTTCTTC. Translated, it gives CASSIDKSGTYNEQFF.

This clone was recorded only once. The rearrangement uses TRBV30 and TRBJ2-2; D is unresolved. CDR1 is GTSNPN and CDR2 is SVGIG in the germline V gene (reference sequence). CDR3 length: 12 residues. V was trimmed by 4 bases and J by 1 base, leaving 4 bases between them. CDR3 in DNA: TGTGCCTGGAAAGAGAACACCGGGGAGCTGTTTTTT. This encodes CAWKENTGELFF.